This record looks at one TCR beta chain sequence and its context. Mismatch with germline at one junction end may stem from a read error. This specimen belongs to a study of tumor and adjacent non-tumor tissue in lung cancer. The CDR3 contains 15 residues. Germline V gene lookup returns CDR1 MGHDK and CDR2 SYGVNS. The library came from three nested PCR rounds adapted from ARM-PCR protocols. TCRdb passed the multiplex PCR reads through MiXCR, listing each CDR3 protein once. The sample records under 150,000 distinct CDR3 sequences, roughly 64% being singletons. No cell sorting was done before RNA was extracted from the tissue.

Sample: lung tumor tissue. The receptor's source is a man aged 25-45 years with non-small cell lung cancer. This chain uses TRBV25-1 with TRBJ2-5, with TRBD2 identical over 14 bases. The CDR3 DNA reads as TGTGCCAGCAGTGAGGGACTAGCGGGGGTCGAGATCCAGTACTTC. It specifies CASSEGLAGVEIQYF. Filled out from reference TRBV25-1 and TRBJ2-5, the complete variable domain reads EADIYQTPRYLVIGTGKKITLECSQTMGHDKMYWYQQDPGMELHLIHYSYGVNSTEKGDLSSESTVSRIRTEHFPLTLESARPSHTSQYLCASSEGLAGVEIQYFGPGTRLLVL.